This paragraph reports one T cell receptor beta chain. The data derive from a study of T-cell memory formation after mild COVID-19. V lost 6 bases and J 6 bases, leaving 6 bases between the germline ends. CDR3 length: 12 amino acids. The germline V gene has CDR1 SGHTA and CDR2 FQGTGA. MiXCR, run by TCRdb on the 5' RACE reads, gives a single entry per CDR3 protein. The sample lists some 300,000 distinct CDR3 sequences, 20% to 25% occurring once. The source of this sequence is a man aged 18-30 years who had mild COVID-19 (a few samples of this study predate the infection). Cell type and time point are not known. This chain links TRBV7-3 with TRBJ1-6; D remains ambiguous. The specimen sequenced was PBMCs or a T cell subset sorted from them (not recorded which). CDR3 sequence: CASSKGNSPLHF. DNA of the CDR3: TGTGCCAGCAGTAAGGGTAATTCACCCCTCCACTTT.